The TCR beta chain described here comes from a study of CD8+ T cells in alopecia areata. Study-wide results and limits: Mouse data revealed clearer TCR sharing than patient data did, a gap possibly tied to HLA.

Isolated RNA was reverse transcribed into cDNA used as the sequencing template. The assay was immunoSEQ multiplex PCR, and TCRdb's table has in-frame clones only and misses some. This table has more than 100,000 clones, around 60% appearing once. Germline assignment: CDR1 SGHRS and CDR2 YFSETQ. Trimming cost V 4 bases and J 2 bases; bases outside gene matches: 8. This CDR3 spans 16 amino acids. Details on this clone: What it binds is not known.

The V call is TRBV5-1, the J call TRBJ2-3, with 9 bases matching TRBD1. The sequenced sample was CD4+ T cells sorted from blood. The sequence was obtained from a human donor in good health. CDR3 amino acids: CASSGGTGYYTDTQYF. For the CDR3, the DNA is TGCGCCAGCAGCGGAGGGACAGGGTATTACACAGATACGCAGTATTTT.